The source of this T cell receptor (beta chain) is a study of technical replicates of blood from a handful of donors. The CDR3 length is 18 residues. The junction had 8 bases not matched to a gene; V was cut back by 3 bases and J by 2 bases. The V gene's germline CDR1 is SGHDT and CDR2 YYEEEE. This clone came up once. TCRdb's table, derived via immunoSEQ multiplex PCR, lists solely in-frame clones and lacks some. This sample has 100,000 or so clones; 95% occur once, and the top ten carry more than 0.2%. The receptor was isolated from a human donor in good health. The chain couples TRBV5-6 to TRBJ2-7; 16 bases align to TRBD2. The sequenced material came from T cells isolated from PBMCs. Here the CDR3 DNA reads TGTGCCAGCAGCTCCGGGACTAGCGGGAGGGCGGTCCCCTACGAGCAGTACTTC. Its protein is CASSSGTSGRAVPYEQYF.